These 2 T cell receptor beta chains came from one sample sequenced in a study of metastatic and nonmetastatic thyroid tumors. TCRdb reprocessed the PCR reads using MiXCR. The sample contains about 92,000 clones, about 15% of which appear only once. No patient received treatment before thyroid surgery. The sequenced sample was blood. These receptor sequences come from a female donor with papillary thyroid cancer or a benign thyroid nodule (not recorded which). Some clones in this sample may be carry-over from other donors' samples.

About this clone itself: The germline gene is not matched at one end of the junction; a read error may be the cause. The chain recombines TRBV5-1 with TRBJ2-1; D is uncertain. The CDR3 runs to 14 residues. The germline V gene has CDR1 SGHRS and CDR2 YFSETQ. The CDR3 sequence is CASSTSPNDNEQFF. CDR3 sequence (DNA): TGTGCCAGCAGCACCTCGCCGAACGACAATGAGCAGTTCTTC. The full variable domain, completed using reference TRBV5-1 and TRBJ2-1, is KAGVTQTPRYLIKTRGQQVTLSCSPISGHRSVSWYQQTPGQGLQFLFEYFSETQRNKGNFPGRFSGRQFSNSRSEMNVSTLELGDSALYLCASSTSPNDNEQFFGPGTRLTVL.

The sample holds many counts of this clone. This sequence joins TRBV20-1 and TRBJ1-6; 10 bases agree with TRBD1. With V trimmed by 5 bases and J by 0 bases, 7 bases remained unmatched. CDR3 length: 17 residues. Germline V lookup: CDR1 DFQATT, CDR2 SNEGSKA (reference sequence). CDR3 DNA sequence: TGCAGTGCTCCCGGGACAGGGGTTAGCTCCTATAATTCACCCCTCCACTTT. Its protein product is CSAPGTGVSSYNSPLHF.